Listed below are T cell receptor beta chains from one sample, sequenced in a study of tumor-infiltrating lymphocytes in primary liver carcinoma. TCRdb called the multiplex PCR reads again in MiXCR, with one record for every CDR3 protein. The data contain fewer than 75,000 distinct CDR3 sequences, about 71% of them singletons. Material: liver tumor tissue from sampling region 4. Source of these receptors: a man aged 35-49 years with primary liver carcinoma and hepatitis B virus infection. Both conserved end residues are trimmed from each CDR3.

>TRBV10-3|15
VTAGSTSQASTDTQY
>TRBV11-2|13
ASSLVAGGPHTQY
>TRBV12-3/TRBV12-4|12
ARSLGGARYGYT
>TRBV12-3/TRBV12-4|9
ASSTRNEKF
>TRBV6-6|13
DSSQLAGVVDEQY
>TRBV19|12
ASSAGLVGGELF
>TRBV10-3|12
TISEGQNQETQY
>TRBV6-2/TRBV6-3|13
ASIRTGITDYEQY
>TRBV29-1|11
SVEYRPKETQY
>TRBV29-1|12
SAGAGAGADTQY
>TRBV5-1|14
ASSFATSGRADTQY
>TRBV6-2/TRBV6-3|12
ASCYTVNTGELF
>TRBV4-3|15
ASSHNMGFYGTDTQY
>TRBV29-1|13
SVGPGWGMNTEAF
>TRBV28|12
ASSARTGTFLAF
>TRBV5-6|17
ARSATGAREGQNSYEQY
>TRBV11-2|14
ASSLDSVVYSRGYN
>TRBV5-4|12
VTQDVTLSYEQY